A single sample is the source of the 28 T cell receptor beta chains below, sequenced in a study of cytomegalovirus exposure and HLA in healthy donors. PCR involved 60 Vbeta and 13 Jbeta primers. Only in-frame clones appear in the TCRdb table, and some are missing; sequencing was by immunoSEQ multiplex PCR. The sample lists about 180,000 clones, roughly 88% occurring once. The sequenced sample was PBMCs. The receptors here all came from a girl aged 2-15 years in good health and CMV-seropositive.

The CDR3 loop reads CASSPSRVSNTEAFF. The DNA for the CDR3 is TGTGCCAGCAGCCCGAGCAGGGTTTCGAACACTGAAGCTTTCTTT. The V call is TRBV7-6, the J call TRBJ1-1; TRBD1 might be the D (5 bases). CDR1 SGHVS and CDR2 FNYEAQ come from the germline V gene. The CDR3 length is 15 residues. V lost 5 bases and J lost 1, with 14 bases in between.

V and J are TRBV7-3 and TRBJ2-3; the match to TRBD2 covers 8 bases. Germline V gene lookup returns CDR1 SGHTA and CDR2 FQGTGA. V lost 4 bases to trimming and J lost 0 bases; unmatched junction nucleotides: 12. The CDR3 is 18 residues long. The CDR3: CASSSVAGGYGSTDTQYF. The DNA of the CDR3 is TGTGCCAGCAGCTCTGTGGCGGGAGGATACGGTAGCACAGATACGCAGTATTTT.

V usage is TRBV7-6 and J usage is TRBJ2-1; D might be TRBD2 (6 bases). This CDR3 is built from 14 residues. Trimming cost V 4 bases and J 6 bases, with 13 bases left between them. CDR1 and CDR2 from the germline V gene are SGHVS and FNYEAQ. CDR3 in amino acids: CASSSPGDPNEQFF. CDR3 DNA: TGTGCCAGCAGCTCACCGGGGGATCCCAATGAGCAGTTCTTC.

The V call is TRBV19, the J call TRBJ2-7, with D maybe TRBD1 (5 bases). Per germline, CDR1 LNHDA and CDR2 SQIVND (reference sequence). Trimming took off 1 base at V and 0 bases at J, with 13 bases between the two ends. The CDR3 length is 16 residues. This CDR3 reads CASSIATGTTSYEQYF. CDR3 nucleotides: TGTGCCAGTAGTATAGCCACAGGAACTACCTCCTACGAGCAGTACTTC.

V gene TRBV30 combines with J gene TRBJ2-1, with 10 bases matching TRBD2. Germline loops: CDR1 GTSNPN, CDR2 SVGIG (reference sequence). The CDR3 runs 14 residues. After removal of 3 bases from V and 6 bases from J, the junction contained 5 bases not matched to a gene. The CDR3 DNA reads TGTGCCTGGAGGCCCAGCGGGAGGGCCAATGAGCAGTTCTTC. This sequence encodes CAWRPSGRANEQFF.

V is TRBV7-6 and J is TRBJ1-6; 7 nucleotides align to TRBD1. After removal of 6 bases from V and 12 bases from J, the junction contained 8 bases not matched to a gene. CDR1 SGHVS and CDR2 FNYEAQ come from the germline V gene. The CDR3 has 13 residues. The CDR3 DNA is TGTGCCAGCAGTTTCAGACAGGGAAGACCCCTCCACTTT. This codes for CASSFRQGRPLHF.

The gene calls are TRBV19 and TRBJ1-5; TRBD1 aligns across 8 bases. Germline CDR1 reads LNHDA; CDR2 reads SQIVND (reference sequence). The CDR3 is made up of 15 amino acids. The ends lost 3 bases at V and 4 bases at J; junction bases unmatched: 5. This CDR3 reads CASSIWGQVNQPQHF. CDR3 DNA sequence: TGTGCCAGTAGTATCTGGGGACAGGTGAATCAGCCCCAGCATTTT.

The J gene is TRBJ1-1, the V gene TRBV6-4, with D unresolved. The CDR3 runs to 13 residues. Germline V gene sequence: CDR1 MRHNA, CDR2 SNTAGT. V gave up 5 bases and J gave up 4 bases, with 11 bases separating them. CDR3: CASSQVVGTEAFF. The CDR3, as DNA: TGTGCCAGCAGTCAGGTTGTTGGCACTGAAGCTTTCTTT.

This clone was seen only once. The V gene is TRBV5-8, the J gene TRBJ1-2; D is undetermined. The CDR3 spans 12 residues. V lost 1 base and J lost 6, with 7 bases in between. CDR1 and CDR2 from the germline V gene are SGHTS and YDEGEE. The CDR3 bases are TGTGCCAGCAGCTTGAGAGGGAATGGCTACACCTTC. This translates into CASSLRGNGYTF. The whole variable domain, remainder taken from reference TRBV5-8 and TRBJ1-2, is EAGVTQSPTHLIKTRGQQATLRCSPISGHTSVYWYQQALGLGLQFLLWYDEGEERNRGNFPPRFSGRQFPNYSSELNVNALELEDSALYLCASSLRGNGYTFGSGTRLTVV.

The CDR3 loop reads CASARGPNYGYTF. CDR3 sequence (DNA): TGTGCCAGTGCCAGGGGGCCTAACTATGGCTACACCTTC. The genes are TRBV19 and TRBJ1-2, with 8 bases lining up with TRBD1. Per the germline V gene, CDR1 is LNHDA and CDR2 is SQIVND (reference sequence). J gave up 0 bases and V 8 bases, and 2 bases lay outside the gene matches. The CDR3 contains 13 residues.

The chain carries TRBV4-1 and TRBJ1-1; D perhaps matches TRBD1 (5 bases). The germline V gene encodes CDR1 MGHRA and CDR2 YSYEKL. There are 17 residues in the CDR3. V was trimmed by 5 bases and J by 10 bases, leaving 29 bases between them. CDR3 DNA: TGCGCCAGCAGCTACCCGGGCAGGGTGCTTGGAGGGGTAGCAGCTTTCTTT. This codes for CASSYPGRVLGGVAAFF.

The genes are TRBV25-1 and TRBJ1-3; D gene ambiguous. V lost 2 bases and J 2 bases, leaving 10 bases between the germline ends. There are 15 residues in the CDR3. Germline CDR1 and CDR2: MGHDK and SYGVNS. In DNA form, the CDR3 reads TGTGCCAGCAGTGAAGTGTTGTCGGCTGGAAACACCATATATTTT. Translated, it gives CASSEVLSAGNTIYF.

The V and J genes are TRBV5-4 and TRBJ2-7; D is perhaps TRBD1 (6 bases). V was pared by 1 base and J by 2 bases, with 7 bases between. The CDR3 has 13 amino acids. The germline V gene has CDR1 SGHNT and CDR2 YYREEE (reference sequence). In DNA form, the CDR3 reads TGTGCCAGCAGCTTGTGGGGGCCCTACGAGCAGTACTTC. This encodes CASSLWGPYEQYF.

The J gene is TRBJ2-7, the V gene TRBV28; 8 nucleotides line up with TRBD2. The V segment lost 4 bases and the J segment 3 bases; nucleotides outside the gene matches: 8. This CDR3 is built from 15 residues. Germline-derived CDR1 and CDR2 are MDHEN and SYDVKM. CDR3: CASSSGSSGGYEQYF. CDR3 DNA sequence: TGTGCCAGCAGTTCCGGGAGCAGCGGGGGCTACGAGCAGTACTTC. The variable domain in full, completed from reference TRBV28 and TRBJ2-7, reads DVKVTQSSRYLVKRTGEKVFLECVQDMDHENMFWYRQDPGLGLRLIYFSYDVKMKEKGDIPEGYSVSREKKERFSLILESASTNQTSMYLCASSSGSSGGYEQYFGPGTRLTVT.

The chain is built from TRBV5-5 and TRBJ1-2; 8 bases match TRBD1. CDR1 is SGHKS and CDR2 is YYEKEE in the germline V gene (reference sequence). The V segment lost 2 bases and the J segment 12 bases; nucleotides outside the gene matches: 6. This CDR3 comprises 12 residues. This CDR3 reads CASSLKPDRDTF. Here the CDR3 DNA reads TGTGCCAGCAGCTTAAAACCGGACAGGGACACCTTC. Full variable domain (rest looked up from reference TRBV5-5 and TRBJ1-2): DAGVTQSPTHLIKTRGQQVTLRCSPISGHKSVSWYQQVLGQGPQFIFQYYEKEERGRGNFPDRFSARQFPNYSSELNVNALLLGDSALYLCASSLKPDRDTFGSGTRLTVV.

The chain recombines TRBV2 with TRBJ2-7; 10 nucleotides align to TRBD1. Germline V CDR1 and CDR2: SNHLY, FYNNEI. The CDR3 has 15 amino acids. Trimming removed 11 bases from V and 7 bases from J; junction bases left unmatched: 17. The CDR3: CAPGPGGTGVGEQYF. DNA of the CDR3: TGTGCCCCTGGCCCAGGGGGGACAGGGGTGGGTGAGCAGTACTTC. Based on the CDR3 plus reference TRBV2 and TRBJ2-7, the full variable domain is EPEVTQTPSHQVTQMGQEVILRCVPISNHLYFYWYRQILGQKVEFLVSFYNNEISEKSEIFDDQFSVERPDGSNFTLKIRSTKLEDSAMYFCAPGPGGTGVGEQYFGPGTRLTVT.

This clone was picked up one time. The chain combines TRBV10-1 with TRBJ2-2, with D unresolved. Trimming pared 4 bases from V and 3 bases from J, leaving 9 bases between. This CDR3 contains 14 residues. CDR1 and CDR2 (germline): WNHNN, SYGVQD (reference sequence). CDR3 nucleotide sequence: TGCGCCAGCAGTGGGCGACTTGACACCGGGGAGCTGTTTTTT. Encoded protein: CASSGRLDTGELFF.

This chain links TRBV4-2 with TRBJ1-4, with D perhaps matching TRBD1 (6 bases). V gave up 3 bases and J gave up 6 bases, with 23 bases separating them. The germline V gene encodes CDR1 LGHNA and CDR2 YNFKEQ. The CDR3 consists of 18 residues. CDR3 DNA: TGTGCCAGCAGCCAGGTGATTGGACAGCAAGGAGGTCATGAAAAACTGTTTTTT. It translates to CASSQVIGQQGGHEKLFF.

The chain uses TRBV30 and TRBJ1-5; 7 bases are shared with TRBD1. The V and J ends lost 2 bases and 4 bases, in that order; junction bases with no gene match: 8. This CDR3 is 15 amino acids long. Per the germline V gene, CDR1 is GTSNPN and CDR2 is SVGIG (reference sequence). CDR3 loop: CAWSSDRAPNQPQHF. The CDR3 DNA reads TGTGCCTGGAGTAGCGACAGGGCGCCAAATCAGCCCCAGCATTTT.

The rearrangement joins TRBV10-3 to TRBJ1-3, with a possible D match to TRBD1 (6 bases). Between the trimmed V and J ends, which lost 6 bases and 1 base, there was a span of 22 bases. There are 18 residues in the CDR3. CDR1 ENHRY and CDR2 SYGVKD come from the germline V gene. The chain's CDR3 is CAIRGDTSGQWSGNTIYF. The CDR3 bases are TGTGCCATCAGGGGAGACACCTCCGGACAGTGGTCTGGAAACACCATATATTTT.

The chain employs TRBV19 and TRBJ1-1, with 9 bases identical to TRBD1. The CDR3 contains 15 residues. The V gene's germline CDR1 is LNHDA and CDR2 SQIVND (reference sequence). V lost 3 bases and J lost 6; bases outside the gene matches: 8. CDR3: CASSMMGQGIAEAFF. Here the CDR3 DNA reads TGTGCCAGTAGTATGATGGGACAGGGAATCGCTGAAGCTTTCTTT.

The genes are TRBV9 and TRBJ2-3, with D possibly being TRBD1 (6 bases). The CDR3 covers 13 residues. V lost 5 bases to trimming and J lost 0 bases, with 7 bases between them. The germline V gene has CDR1 SGDLS and CDR2 YYNGEE. In DNA, the CDR3 is TGTGCCAGCAGGGGGGCTAGCACAGATACGCAGTATTTT. It codes for CASRGASTDTQYF.

This chain joins TRBV28 and TRBJ2-1; D ambiguous. Germline lookup yields CDR1 MDHEN and CDR2 SYDVKM. CDR3 length equals 14 residues. The ends were cut back, 3 bases at V and 5 bases at J, with 11 bases in the middle. This chain's CDR3 is CASSFGSNHNEQFF. The CDR3 region has the DNA TGTGCCAGCAGTTTTGGCAGTAATCACAATGAGCAGTTCTTC.

The chain employs TRBV7-3 and TRBJ2-2, with 7 nucleotides matching TRBD1. Germline V gene lookup returns CDR1 SGHTA and CDR2 FQGTGA. The J segment lost 4 bases and the V segment lost 3 bases, leaving 5 bases of the junction unmatched. The CDR3 runs 15 residues. CDR3 bases: TGTGCCAGCAGCTTTCAGGGGGACAGCACCGGGGAGCTGTTTTTT. It encodes CASSFQGDSTGELFF.

CDR3 residues: CASSGETGYYGYTF. CDR3 in DNA: TGTGCCAGCAGTGGGGAGACAGGGTATTATGGCTACACCTTC. The rearrangement links TRBV6-1 to TRBJ1-2; 7 bases are shared with TRBD1. J gave up 5 bases and V 4 bases, and 7 bases lay outside the gene matches. CDR1 and CDR2 (germline): MNHNS, SASEGT. The CDR3 runs 14 residues.

The chain uses TRBV6-1 and TRBJ1-1; 7 positions agree with TRBD1. The CDR3 runs 12 residues. From germline, CDR1 is MNHNS and CDR2 SASEGT. Germline trimming cut 10 bases from V and 4 bases from J; bases unmatched to any gene: 6. Written as DNA, the CDR3 is TGTGCCACCTTACAGGGGACCACTGAAGCTTTCTTT. Translating it yields CATLQGTTEAFF.

V and J are TRBV30 and TRBJ1-5; D is ambiguous. CDR3 length equals 13 residues. The V gene's germline CDR1 is GTSNPN and CDR2 SVGIG (reference sequence). Deletions cut 2 bases from V and 5 bases from J, with 10 bases between. As DNA, the CDR3 is TGTGCCTGGAGTTCGTCGGTGTATCAGCCCCAGCATTTT. Translated: CAWSSSVYQPQHF. The variable domain in full, with the rest retrieved from reference TRBV30 and TRBJ1-5, is SQTIHQWPATLVQPVGSPLSLECTVEGTSNPNLYWYRQAAGRGLQLLFYSVGIGQISSEVPQNLSASRPQDRQFILSSKKLLLSDSGFYLCAWSSSVYQPQHFGDGTRLSIL.

CDR3 sequence reads: CASSLEGTVPYNEQFF. The CDR3 DNA reads TGTGCCAGCAGCTTAGAGGGGACAGTTCCTTACAATGAGCAGTTCTTC. The J gene is TRBJ2-1, the V gene TRBV7-3, with 7 positions matching TRBD1. Germline lookup yields CDR1 SGHTA and CDR2 FQGTGA. The CDR3 loop spans 16 amino acids. Unmatched junction bases numbered 8, after V lost 2 bases and J lost 4 bases. The entire variable domain, with the rest obtained from reference TRBV7-3 and TRBJ2-1, is as follows: GAGVSQTPSNKVTEKGKYVELRCDPISGHTALYWYRQSLGQGPEFLIYFQGTGAADDSGLPNDRFFAVRPEGSVSTLKIQRTERGDSAVYLCASSLEGTVPYNEQFFGPGTRLTVL.